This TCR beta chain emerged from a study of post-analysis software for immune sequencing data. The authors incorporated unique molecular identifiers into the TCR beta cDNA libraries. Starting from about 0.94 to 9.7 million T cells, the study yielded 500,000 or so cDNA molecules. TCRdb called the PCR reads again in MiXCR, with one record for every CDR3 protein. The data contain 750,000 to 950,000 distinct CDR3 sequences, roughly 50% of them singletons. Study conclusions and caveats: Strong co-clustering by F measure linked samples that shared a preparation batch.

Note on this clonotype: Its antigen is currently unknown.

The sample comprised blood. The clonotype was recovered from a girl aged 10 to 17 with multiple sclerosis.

The DNA for the CDR3 is TGCGCCAGCAGCCATTTAGTGACAGGGGCCTCCTACGAGCAGTACTTC. Encoded protein: CASSHLVTGASYEQYF. The chain is built from TRBV4-1 and TRBJ2-7; 8 bases map to TRBD1. V lost 3 bases to trimming and J lost 0 bases; unmatched junction nucleotides: 7. Per the germline V gene, CDR1 is MGHRA and CDR2 is YSYEKL. CDR3 length equals 16 residues.